Reported below is one T cell receptor (beta chain). What it recognizes is unknown. Here immunoSEQ multiplex PCR was the method, and the copy in TCRdb shows in-frame clones only, minus some. The sample contains about 74,000 clones, approximately 88% of which appear only once. The sample is drawn from a study of T cells in localized non-small cell lung cancer. General study points: Highest T cell clonality was seen in uninvolved adjacent lung, surpassing that measured in tumor.

Trimming took 1 base from V and 8 from J; bases not matched to a gene: 5. There are 14 residues in the CDR3. Germline-derived CDR1 and CDR2 are LNHDA and SQIVND (reference sequence). This chain joins TRBV19 and TRBJ2-4; the match to TRBD1 covers 7 bases. The starting material was peripheral blood, obtained before any cancer treatment. This TCR was sampled from a female donor older than 55 with stage I lung adenocarcinoma. CDR3 amino acids: CASSIGQGDYIQYF. The CDR3 bases are TGTGCCAGTAGTATAGGACAGGGTGATTACATTCAGTACTTC.